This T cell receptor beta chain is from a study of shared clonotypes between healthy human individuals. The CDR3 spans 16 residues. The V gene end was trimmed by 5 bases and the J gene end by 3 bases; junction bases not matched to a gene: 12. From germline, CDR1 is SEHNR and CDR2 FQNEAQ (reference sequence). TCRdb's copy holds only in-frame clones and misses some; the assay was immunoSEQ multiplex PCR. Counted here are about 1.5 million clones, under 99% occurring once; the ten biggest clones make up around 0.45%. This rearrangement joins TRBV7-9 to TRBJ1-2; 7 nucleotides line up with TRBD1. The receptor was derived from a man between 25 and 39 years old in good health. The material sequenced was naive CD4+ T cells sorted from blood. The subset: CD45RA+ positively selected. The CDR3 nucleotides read TGTGCCAGCAGCGACATCGTCGACAGGGCTGACTATGGCTACACCTTC. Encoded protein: CASSDIVDRADYGYTF.